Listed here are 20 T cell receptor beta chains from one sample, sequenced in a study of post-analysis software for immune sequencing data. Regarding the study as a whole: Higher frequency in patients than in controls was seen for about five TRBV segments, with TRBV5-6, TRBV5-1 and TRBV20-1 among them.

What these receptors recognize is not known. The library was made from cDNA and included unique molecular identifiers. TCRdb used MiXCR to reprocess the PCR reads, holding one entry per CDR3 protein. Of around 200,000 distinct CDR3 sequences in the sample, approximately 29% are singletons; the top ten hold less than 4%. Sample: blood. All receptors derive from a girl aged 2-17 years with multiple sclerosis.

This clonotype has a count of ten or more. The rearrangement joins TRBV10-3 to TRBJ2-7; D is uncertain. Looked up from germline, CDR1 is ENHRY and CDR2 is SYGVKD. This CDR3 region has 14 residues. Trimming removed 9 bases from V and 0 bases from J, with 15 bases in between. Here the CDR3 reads CAISRQVSSYEQYF. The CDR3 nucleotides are TGTGCCATATCAAGGCAGGTGAGCTCCTACGAGCAGTACTTC.

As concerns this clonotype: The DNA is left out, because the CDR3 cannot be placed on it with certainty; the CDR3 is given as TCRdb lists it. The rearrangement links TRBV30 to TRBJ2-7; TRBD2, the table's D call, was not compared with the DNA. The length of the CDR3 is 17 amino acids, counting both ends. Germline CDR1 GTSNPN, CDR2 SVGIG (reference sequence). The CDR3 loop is CAWSVTFSGPGLTEQYF.

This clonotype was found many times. CDR3 DNA: TGTGCCAGCAGTTACCCCACCAGAGGACAGGGCCTAGGAGGCTACACCTTC. Its protein product is CASSYPTRGQGLGGYTF. The J gene is TRBJ1-2, the V gene TRBV6-2 or TRBV6-3, with 8 bases that match TRBD1. The V gene's germline CDR1 is MNHEY and CDR2 SVGEGT. Trimming took 2 bases from V and 8 from J; bases not matched to a gene: 16. This CDR3 contains 17 residues.

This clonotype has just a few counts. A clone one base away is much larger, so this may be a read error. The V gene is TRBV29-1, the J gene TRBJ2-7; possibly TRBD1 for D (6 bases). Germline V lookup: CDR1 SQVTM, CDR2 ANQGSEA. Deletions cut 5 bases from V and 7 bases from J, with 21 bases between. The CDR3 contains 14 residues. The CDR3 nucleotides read TGCAGCGTTCGTCGCAGGGGAGTCAACAATGAGCAGTACTTC. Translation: CSVRRRGVNNEQYF.

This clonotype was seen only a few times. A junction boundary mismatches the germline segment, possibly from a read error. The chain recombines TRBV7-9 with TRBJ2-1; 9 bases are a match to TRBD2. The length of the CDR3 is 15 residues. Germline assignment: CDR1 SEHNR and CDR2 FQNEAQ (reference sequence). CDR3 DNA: TGTGCCAGCAGCGTAGCGGGGGACTCCTACAATGAGCAGTTCTTC. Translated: CASSVAGDSYNEQFF.

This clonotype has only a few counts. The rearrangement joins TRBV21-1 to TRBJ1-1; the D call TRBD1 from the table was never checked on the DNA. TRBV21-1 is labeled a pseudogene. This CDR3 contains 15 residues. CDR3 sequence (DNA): TGTGCCAGCAGCTCCGGACAGGGGGAGGACACTGAAGCTTTCTTT. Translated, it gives CASSSGQGEDTEAFF.

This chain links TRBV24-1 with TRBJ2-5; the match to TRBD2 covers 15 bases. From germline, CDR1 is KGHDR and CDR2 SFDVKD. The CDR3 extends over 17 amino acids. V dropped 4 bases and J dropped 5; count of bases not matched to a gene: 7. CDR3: CATSDPGLAGGRETQYF. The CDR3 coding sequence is TGTGCCACCAGTGACCCAGGACTAGCGGGAGGGCGGGAGACCCAGTACTTC.

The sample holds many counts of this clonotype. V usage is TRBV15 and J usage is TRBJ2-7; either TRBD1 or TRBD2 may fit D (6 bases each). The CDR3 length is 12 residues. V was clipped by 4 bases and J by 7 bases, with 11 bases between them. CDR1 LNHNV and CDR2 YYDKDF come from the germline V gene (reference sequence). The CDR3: CATSITGREQYF. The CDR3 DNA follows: TGTGCCACCAGCATTACAGGGAGGGAGCAGTACTTC.

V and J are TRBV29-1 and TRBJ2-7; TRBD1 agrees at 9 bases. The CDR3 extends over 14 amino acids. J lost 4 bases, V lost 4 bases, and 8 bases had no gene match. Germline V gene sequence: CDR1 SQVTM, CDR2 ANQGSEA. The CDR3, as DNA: TGCAGCGTTGTAGGCATCGGGACAGGGTACGAGCAGTACTTC. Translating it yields CSVVGIGTGYEQYF.

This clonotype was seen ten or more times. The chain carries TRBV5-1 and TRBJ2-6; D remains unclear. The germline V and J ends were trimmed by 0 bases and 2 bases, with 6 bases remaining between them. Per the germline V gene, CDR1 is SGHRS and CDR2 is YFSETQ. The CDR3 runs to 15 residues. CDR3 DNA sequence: TGCGCCAGCAGCTTGGATGTCGCTGGGGCCAACGTCCTGACTTTC. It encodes CASSLDVAGANVLTF.

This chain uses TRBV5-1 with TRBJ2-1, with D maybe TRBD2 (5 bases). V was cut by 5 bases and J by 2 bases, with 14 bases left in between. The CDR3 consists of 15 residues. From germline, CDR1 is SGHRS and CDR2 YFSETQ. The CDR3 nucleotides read TGCGCCAGCAGTCCGTCCGGGGTAGCCTACAATGAGCAGTTCTTC. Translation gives CASSPSGVAYNEQFF.

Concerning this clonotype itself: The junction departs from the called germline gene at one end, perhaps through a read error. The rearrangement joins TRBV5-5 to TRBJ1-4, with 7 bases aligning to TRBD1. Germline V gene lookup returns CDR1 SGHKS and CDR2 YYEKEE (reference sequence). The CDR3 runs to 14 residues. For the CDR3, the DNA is TGTCCCAGCAGCTCCGGACAGGTGGGCGAAAAACTGTTTTTT. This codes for CPSSSGQVGEKLFF.

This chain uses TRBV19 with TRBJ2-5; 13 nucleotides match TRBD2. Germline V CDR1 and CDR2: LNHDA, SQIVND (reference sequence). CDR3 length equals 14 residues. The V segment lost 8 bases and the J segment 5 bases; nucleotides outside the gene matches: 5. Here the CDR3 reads CASRTSGSGETQYF. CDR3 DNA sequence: TGTGCCAGTCGGACTAGCGGGAGTGGGGAGACCCAGTACTTC.

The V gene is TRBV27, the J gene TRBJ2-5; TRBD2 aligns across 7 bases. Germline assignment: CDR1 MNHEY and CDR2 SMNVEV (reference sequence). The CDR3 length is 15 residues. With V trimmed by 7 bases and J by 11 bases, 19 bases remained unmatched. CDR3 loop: CASTSGGGLVGEQYF. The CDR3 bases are TGTGCCAGCACCTCGGGGGGAGGGCTAGTGGGTGAGCAGTACTTC.

The CDR3 DNA reads as TGTGCCAGCAGTTACCAAAAACTTCCAAGCACAGATACGCAGTATTTT. It specifies CASSYQKLPSTDTQYF. The chain links TRBV6-5 to TRBJ2-3; D is ambiguous. Per the germline V gene, CDR1 is MNHEY and CDR2 is SVGAGI. This CDR3 comprises 16 residues. Trimming cost V 2 bases and J 0 bases, with 12 bases left between them.

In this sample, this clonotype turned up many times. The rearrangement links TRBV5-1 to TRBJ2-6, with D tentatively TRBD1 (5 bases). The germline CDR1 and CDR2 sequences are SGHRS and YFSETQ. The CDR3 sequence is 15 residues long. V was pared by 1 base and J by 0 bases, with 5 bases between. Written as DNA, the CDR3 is TGCGCCAGCAGCTTGCAGGGCTCTGGGGCCAACGTCCTGACTTTC. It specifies CASSLQGSGANVLTF.

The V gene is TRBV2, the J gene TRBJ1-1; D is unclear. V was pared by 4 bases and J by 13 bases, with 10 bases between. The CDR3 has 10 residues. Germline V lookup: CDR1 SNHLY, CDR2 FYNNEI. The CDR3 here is CASSAESRFF. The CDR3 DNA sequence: TGTGCCAGCAGTGCGGAGTCGCGTTTCTTT.

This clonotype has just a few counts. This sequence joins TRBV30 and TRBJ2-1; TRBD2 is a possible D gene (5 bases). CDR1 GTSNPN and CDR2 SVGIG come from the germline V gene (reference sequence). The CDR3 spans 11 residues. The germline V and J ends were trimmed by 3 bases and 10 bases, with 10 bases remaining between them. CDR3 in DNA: TGTGCCTGGAGCCGGGAAAGGGAGCAGTTCTTC. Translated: CAWSREREQFF.

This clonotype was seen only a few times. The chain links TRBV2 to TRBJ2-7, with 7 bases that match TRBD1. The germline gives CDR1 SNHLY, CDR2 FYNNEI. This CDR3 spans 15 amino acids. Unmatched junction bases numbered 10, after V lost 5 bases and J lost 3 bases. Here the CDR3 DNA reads TGTGCCAGCAGTCCACCCGGGACAGAGGGCTACGAGCAGTACTTC. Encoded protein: CASSPPGTEGYEQYF.

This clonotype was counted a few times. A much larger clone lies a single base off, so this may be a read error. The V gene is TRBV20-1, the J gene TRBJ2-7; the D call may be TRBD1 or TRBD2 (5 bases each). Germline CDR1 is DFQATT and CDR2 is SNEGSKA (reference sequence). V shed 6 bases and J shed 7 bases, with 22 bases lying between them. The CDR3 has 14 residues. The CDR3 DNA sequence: TGCAGTGCCCAACCGGGACCCCATGGTCATGAGCAGTACTTC. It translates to CSAQPGPHGHEQYF.